This T cell receptor beta chain derives from a study of metastatic and nonmetastatic thyroid tumors. Study information: Malignant and benign thyroid patients had repertoires compared in peripheral blood and tumor or nodule tissue.

Each patient came to thyroid surgery without any prior treatment (of any kind). The CDR3 is made up of 14 amino acids. Germline V lookup: CDR1 MNHNS, CDR2 SASEGT. The trim removed 5 bases at V and 4 bases at J, leaving 5 bases unmatched. TCRdb recomputed clones from the PCR reads via MiXCR. The repertoire holds some 16,000 clones, with roughly a quarter as singletons. This clone was seen a few times. The rearrangement uses TRBV6-1 and TRBJ1-5; TRBD1 matches 7 bases. This TCR derives from a male donor with papillary thyroid cancer or a benign thyroid nodule (not recorded which). Some clones in this sample may be carry-over from other donors' samples. Sequencing was done on a sample of tumor tissue. Here the CDR3 reads CASSTGAGNQPQHF. The CDR3 DNA sequence: TGTGCCAGCAGTACAGGGGCGGGAAATCAGCCCCAGCATTTT.